Listed below are T cell receptor beta chains from one sample, sequenced in a study of cytotoxic CD8 clonotypes in ibrutinib-treated CLL. Produced via immunoSEQ multiplex PCR; TCRdb's table is partial and in-frame only. The repertoire includes around 140,000 clones, approximately 80% of them detected once, and 28% sits in the top ten. The sequenced sample was PBMCs, obtained after 12 months of ibrutinib treatment. The receptor set was obtained from a human donor with chronic lymphocytic leukemia. The CDR3 runs from the conserved cysteine through the conserved F or W. A D gene is named only where the DNA matches it firmly. Clone size is given for some rows only: seen once, a few or many times, or a class if the clone is expanded.

TRBD1	TRBV9	many	TRBJ1-2	CASSAPTGSYGYTF	TGTGCCAGCAGCGCTCCGACAGGGAGCTATGGCTACACCTTC
NA	TRBV30	once	TRBJ2-3	CAWSVGRQSGTDTQYF	TGTGCCTGGAGTGTAGGTAGACAGTCCGGCACAGATACGCAGTATTTT
NA	TRBV6-5	once	TRBJ2-5	CASAEVLETQYF	TGTGCCAGCGCCGAGGTTCTCGAGACCCAGTACTTC
TRBD2	TRBV28	NA	TRBJ2-7	CASSSTSGGSYEQYF	TGTGCCAGCAGTTCCACTAGCGGGGGCTCCTACGAGCAGTACTTC
NA	TRBV6-5	NA	TRBJ1-1	CASSSNPNTEAFF	TGTGCCAGCAGTTCTAATCCGAACACTGAAGCTTTCTTT
NA	TRBV7-6	NA	TRBJ1-5	CASSLGQSNQPQHF	TGTGCCAGCAGCTTAGGTCAGTCCAATCAGCCCCAGCATTTT
NA	TRBV6-5	NA	TRBJ2-7	CASSYSVQGNEQYF	TGTGCCAGCAGTTACTCGGTACAGGGCAACGAGCAGTACTTC
NA	TRBV7-3	NA	TRBJ2-5	CASSSPGETQYF	TGTGCCAGCAGCTCTCCTGGAGAGACCCAGTACTTC
NA	TRBV27	NA	TRBJ1-2	CASSFVAEDGYTF	TGTGCCAGCAGTTTCGTGGCAGAAGATGGCTACACCTTC
NA	TRBV28	NA	TRBJ2-7	CASTSTQGHSYEQYF	TGTGCCAGCACTTCTACACAGGGACACTCCTACGAGCAGTACTTC
NA	TRBV28	NA	TRBJ1-3	CASSLQLSGNTIYF	TGTGCCAGCAGTTTACAACTCTCTGGAAACACCATATATTTT
NA	TRBV2	NA	TRBJ1-1	CASSVSLQDTNTEAFF	TGTGCCAGCAGTGTCTCCCTACAGGACACGAACACTGAAGCTTTCTTT
NA	TRBV25-1	NA	TRBJ2-3	CASSETRQGLTDTQYF	TGTGCCAGCAGTGAAACGAGGCAGGGGCTTACAGATACGCAGTATTTT
NA	TRBV5-6	NA	TRBJ1-2	CASSFTQNYGYTF	TGTGCCAGCAGCTTTACCCAGAACTATGGCTACACCTTC
TRBD1	TRBV6-5	NA	TRBJ2-5	CASNRQGEETQYF	TGTGCCAGCAACAGACAGGGTGAGGAGACCCAGTACTTC
NA	TRBV27	NA	TRBJ2-3	CASSITDYPKFADTQYF	TGTGCCAGCAGTATTACAGACTATCCGAAGTTCGCAGATACGCAGTATTTT
NA	TRBV5-1	NA	TRBJ1-2	CASSFDPGVGGYTF	TGCGCCAGCAGCTTTGATCCAGGGGTAGGGGGCTACACCTTC
NA	TRBV14	NA	TRBJ1-2	CASSQGWGGYGYTF	TGTGCCAGCAGCCAAGGTTGGGGAGGCTATGGCTACACCTTC
NA	TRBV5-1	NA	TRBJ2-3	CASSFVYRDTDTQYF	TGCGCCAGCAGCTTCGTATACAGGGACACAGATACGCAGTATTTT
NA	TRBV10-3	NA	TRBJ1-3	CAISESGNTIYF	TGTGCCATCAGTGAGTCTGGGAACACCATATATTTT
NA	TRBV11-3	few	TRBJ2-7	CASSLNSGTSYEQYF	TGTGCCAGCAGCCTAAACTCCGGGACCTCCTACGAGCAGTACTTC
NA	TRBV30	NA	TRBJ1-5	CAWSVGAAQPQHF	TGTGCCTGGAGTGTAGGAGCAGCTCAGCCCCAGCATTTT
TRBD1	TRBV4-3	NA	TRBJ1-4	CASSQGAEGALLFF	TGCGCCAGCAGCCAAGGGGCCGAGGGGGCCCTCTTGTTTTTT
NA	TRBV6-5	NA	TRBJ2-1	CASSYSGTQTYNEQFF	TGTGCCAGCAGTTACTCGGGGACCCAAACCTACAATGAGCAGTTCTTC
NA	TRBV30	NA	TRBJ2-1	CAGDRPGRFEQFF	TGTGCCGGTGACAGACCGGGGAGATTTGAGCAGTTCTTC
TRBD1	TRBV18	NA	TRBJ1-2	CASSPLQGVYGYTF	TGTGCCAGCTCACCTCTACAGGGGGTCTATGGCTACACCTTC
NA	TRBV28	few	TRBJ1-2	CASSKEGSGGYTF	TGTGCCAGCAGTAAAGAGGGATCGGGGGGCTACACCTTC
NA	TRBV19	NA	TRBJ2-1	CASSPRDSKSYNEQFF	TGTGCCAGTAGCCCCCGGGACTCTAAGAGCTACAATGAGCAGTTCTTC
TRBD1	TRBV5-6	once	TRBJ2-4	CASSPIGQAAKNIQYF	TGTGCCAGCAGCCCTATAGGACAGGCGGCCAAAAACATTCAGTACTTC
NA	TRBV5-1	NA	TRBJ2-1	CASSLGDAGYNEQFF	TGCGCCAGCAGCTTGGGGGACGCAGGGTACAATGAGCAGTTCTTC
NA	TRBV11-3	NA	TRBJ2-7	CASSLAYEQYF	TGTGCCAGCAGCTTAGCCTACGAGCAGTACTTC
NA	TRBV27	once	TRBJ1-1	CASRTRTRWAEAFF	TGTGCCAGCAGGACCCGGACGCGGTGGGCTGAAGCTTTCTTT
NA	TRBV5-1	NA	TRBJ1-1	CASSPWDNPNTEAFF	TGCGCCAGCAGCCCCTGGGACAACCCGAACACTGAAGCTTTCTTT
NA	TRBV28	once	TRBJ2-2	CASSFEQGGTGELFF	TGTGCCAGCAGTTTTGAGCAAGGGGGCACCGGGGAGCTGTTTTTT
NA	TRBV4-2	NA	TRBJ2-3	CASSQTFANTDTQYF	TGTGCCAGCAGCCAAACCTTCGCTAACACAGATACGCAGTATTTT
NA	TRBV19	NA	TRBJ1-1	CASTVRNERVFRRFLNTEAFF	TGTGCCAGCACTGTGCGGAATGAACGGGTTTTCCGCAGGTTCTTGAACACTGAAGCTTTCTTT
TRBD1	TRBV6-9	NA	TRBJ1-6	CASRKGDRSNTGTANSPLHF	TGTGCCAGCAGAAAGGGGGACCGATCGAATACCGGGACAGCGAATTCACCCCTCCACTTT
NA	TRBV7-9	NA	TRBJ1-4	CASSLGDLIF	TGTGCCAGCAGCCTCGGGGACTTGATTTTT
NA	TRBV10-3	NA	TRBJ2-7	CAISESSTGSTYEQYF	TGTGCCATCAGTGAGTCGAGTACAGGCTCCACCTACGAGCAGTACTTC
NA	TRBV5-1	NA	TRBJ2-7	CASSLDRGLSYEQYF	TGCGCCAGCAGCTTGGACAGGGGACTTTCCTACGAGCAGTACTTC
TRBD1	TRBV5-1	NA	TRBJ1-3	CASSLGQGPGNTIYF	TGCGCCAGCAGTCTGGGACAGGGGCCTGGAAACACCATATATTTT
NA	TRBV27	NA	TRBJ2-7	CASSLSRPTYEQYF	TGTGCCAGCAGTTTGTCCAGGCCGACCTACGAGCAGTACTTC
NA	TRBV5-5	NA	TRBJ2-7	CASSLTPLVSYEQYF	TGTGCCAGCAGCTTAACACCCTTGGTGTCCTACGAGCAGTACTTC
TRBD2	TRBV23-1	NA	TRBJ2-1	CASPSGTGRRGEQFF	TGCGCCAGCCCCAGCGGGACTGGCCGTCGGGGGGAGCAGTTCTTC
NA	TRBV9	few	TRBJ1-1	CASSVGGIQNTEAFF	TGTGCCAGCAGCGTAGGGGGCATACAGAACACTGAAGCTTTCTTT
TRBD2	TRBV7-8	NA	TRBJ2-5	CASSSGLAGTQYF	TGTGCCAGCAGCTCAGGACTAGCCGGGACCCAGTACTTC